These T cell receptor beta chains were read from a single sample in a study of T cells expressing NK-cell markers. TCRdb re-called the 5' RACE reads; every CDR3 protein appears as one record, without DNA. Its table lists over 250,000 distinct CDR3 sequences. The sequenced material came from blood T cells: a sorted CD56 or NKG2C T cell subset, CD4+ or CD8+ T cells, or bulk PBMC T cells (not recorded which). These receptors came from a woman aged 18 to 75 in good health. Both conserved end residues are part of each CDR3.

TRBJ2-5,TRBV19,CASSIAGPGTQYF
TRBJ2-1,TRBV12-3/TRBV12-4,CASTPGTSGYNEQFF
TRBJ1-2,TRBV20-1,CSARDLGQTGYTF
TRBJ1-5,TRBV3-1,CASSQQGQPQHF
TRBJ2-2,TRBV20-1,CSARTSGRLTGELFF
TRBJ2-1,TRBV12-3/TRBV12-4,CASSPSGVVSGEQFF
TRBJ2-3,TRBV7-2,CASSPFRLAGITDTQYF
TRBJ1-2,TRBV2,CASSGDRGYYGYTF
TRBJ2-1,TRBV14,CASSRDWGGSLNEQFF
TRBJ2-5,TRBV20-1,CSATRREQETQYF
TRBJ1-1,TRBV3-1,CASSRTPAEAFF